This TCR beta chain was obtained from a study of radiation and T cells in renal cell carcinoma. Regarding time point: blood 4 weeks post-SBRT, at nephrectomy. Treatment defined: 15 Gy SBRT to primary tumor, nephrectomy 4 weeks later. Nephrectomy followed 15 Gy stereotactic body radiation by 4 weeks. Clear cell pathology was present in this patient's renal cell carcinoma. Whole-study findings and limits: Baseline intratumoral clonotype presence is unknown without pretreatment biopsies. From baseline, blood top tumor clonotypes peaked at 2 weeks post-radiation.

The CDR3 loop spans 18 amino acids. V lost 4 bases to trimming and J lost 1 base; unmatched junction nucleotides: 9. Germline V gene sequence: CDR1 LGHNA, CDR2 YNFKEQ. Sequenced by immunoSEQ multiplex PCR; TCRdb stores in-frame clones only, minus some. The repertoire has around 180,000 clones, about 88% of them found once; the top ten carry 10% to 12%. To note about this clone: Its antigen remains unidentified.

The chain carries TRBV4-2 and TRBJ2-6, with 8 bases lining up with TRBD2. The clonotype was recovered from a woman aged 45-65 years with renal cell carcinoma. Source: blood, taken from a patient whose treatment included radiotherapy and nephrectomy. CDR3 in amino acids: CASSRAGGALSGANVLTF. CDR3 in DNA: TGTGCCAGCAGCCGCGCCGGGGGGGCTTTATCTGGGGCCAACGTCCTGACTTTC.